This entry describes one T cell receptor (beta chain). This entry is derived from a study of blood T cell repertoires in COVID-19. Study overall: Specimens from acute and convalescent COVID-19 originated in the United States, Italy and Spain. T cells, B-cell-depleted T cells, or PBMCs supplied cDNA or gDNA.

Germline loops: CDR1 SGHTA, CDR2 FQGTGA. The CDR3 contains 14 residues. V lost 1 base to trimming and J lost 4 bases, with 7 bases between them. Original processing methods: Reference gene primer amplification yielded estimated nucleated cell counts. Using immunoSEQ multiplex PCR, the repertoire was profiled, and TCRdb retains in-frame clones only, with some absent. Clone size and V and J calls were adopted from that table, with D and trimming inferred from the DNA. The sample includes about 320,000 clones, around 88% of them seen just once. The chain carries TRBV7-3 and TRBJ2-2; D may be TRBD1 (5 bases). The sample was peripheral blood. The sequence was collected from a woman in her forties or fifties with acute or convalescent COVID-19. CDR3 nucleotides: TGTGCCAGCAGCTTAAGCAGGGCCACCGGGGAGCTGTTTTTT. Its translation: CASSLSRATGELFF. The entire variable domain, with the rest obtained from reference TRBV7-3 and TRBJ2-2, is as follows: GAGVSQTPSNKVTEKGKYVELRCDPISGHTALYWYRQSLGQGPEFLIYFQGTGAADDSGLPNDRFFAVRPEGSVSTLKIQRTERGDSAVYLCASSLSRATGELFFGEGSRLTVL.